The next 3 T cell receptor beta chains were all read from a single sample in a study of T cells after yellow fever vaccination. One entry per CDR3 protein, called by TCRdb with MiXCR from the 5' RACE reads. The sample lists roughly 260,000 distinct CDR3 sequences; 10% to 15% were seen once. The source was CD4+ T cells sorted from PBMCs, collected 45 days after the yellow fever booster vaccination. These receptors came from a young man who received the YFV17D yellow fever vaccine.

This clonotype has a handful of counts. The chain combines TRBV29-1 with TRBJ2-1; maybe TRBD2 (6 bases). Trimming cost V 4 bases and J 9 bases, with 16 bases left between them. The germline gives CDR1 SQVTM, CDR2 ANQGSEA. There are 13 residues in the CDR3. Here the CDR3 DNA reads TGCAGCGTTGGAGTAGCGGTCCAGGGTGAGCAGTTCTTC. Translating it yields CSVGVAVQGEQFF.

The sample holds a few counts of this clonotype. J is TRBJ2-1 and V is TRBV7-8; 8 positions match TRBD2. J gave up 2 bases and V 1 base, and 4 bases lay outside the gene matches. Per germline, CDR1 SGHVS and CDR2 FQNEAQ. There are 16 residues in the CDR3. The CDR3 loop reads CASSLGLAGTYNEQFF. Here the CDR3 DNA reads TGTGCCAGCAGCTTAGGGCTAGCGGGCACCTACAATGAGCAGTTCTTC.

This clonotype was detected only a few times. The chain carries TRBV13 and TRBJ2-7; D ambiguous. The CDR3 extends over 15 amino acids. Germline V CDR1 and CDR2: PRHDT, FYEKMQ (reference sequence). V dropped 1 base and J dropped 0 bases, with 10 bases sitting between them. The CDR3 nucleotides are TGTGCCAGCAGCTTAGATCCCCGTCCCTCCTACGAGCAGTACTTC. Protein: CASSLDPRPSYEQYF.